Listed here are 27 T cell receptor beta chains from one sample, sequenced in a study of cytomegalovirus exposure and HLA in healthy donors. The repertoire was sequenced with immunoSEQ multiplex PCR; TCRdb's copy has only in-frame clones and lacks some. Among around 140,000 clones, more than 85% were seen once, and the ten largest hold less than 9%. Sequencing was carried out using PBMCs. These receptors came from a young man in good health and CMV-seropositive.

The CDR3, as DNA: TGTGCCAGCCAGACAGGGGGCTGGACTGAAGCTTTCTTT. Encoded protein: CASQTGGWTEAFF. The rearrangement joins TRBV6-1 to TRBJ1-1; TRBD1 aligns across 10 bases. Germline CDR1 MNHNS, CDR2 SASEGT. Germline trimming cut 8 bases from V and 5 bases from J; bases unmatched to any gene: 5. The CDR3 length is 13 residues.

This chain uses TRBV6-1 with TRBJ1-2; D gene uncertain. The V end lost 6 bases, the J end lost 5 bases, and 13 bases lay between the germline ends. Germline V gene sequence: CDR1 MNHNS, CDR2 SASEGT. CDR3 length equals 13 residues. Written as DNA, the CDR3 is TGTGCCAGCAGCGGTACCCACCCTTATGGCTACACCTTC. Translation: CASSGTHPYGYTF.

Worth noting for this clone: Other DNA sequences within the sample encode an identical CDR3. The CDR3 nucleotides are TGTGCCAGCTCACCACTAGCGGGTAGCACAGATACGCAGTATTTT. This gives the protein CASSPLAGSTDTQYF. The V and J genes are TRBV18 and TRBJ2-3, with 7 bases fitting TRBD2. CDR1 is KGHSH, CDR2 LQKENI, per germline. The J segment lost 0 bases and the V segment lost 1 base, leaving 1 base of the junction unmatched. The CDR3 is 15 amino acids.

The chain recombines TRBV7-6 with TRBJ2-1; 9 nucleotides match TRBD2. CDR1 and CDR2 from the germline V gene are SGHVS and FNYEAQ. This CDR3 comprises 17 residues. Unmatched junction bases numbered 19, after V lost 4 bases and J lost 12 bases. CDR3 protein: CASSSLPPGGRARGQFF. The CDR3 DNA is TGTGCCAGCAGCTCCCTCCCCCCTGGCGGGAGGGCCAGAGGGCAGTTCTTC.

The genes are TRBV9 and TRBJ2-7; 8 bases line up with TRBD2. Looked up from germline, CDR1 is SGDLS and CDR2 is YYNGEE. The CDR3 loop spans 15 amino acids. Losses at the gene ends were 0 bases for V and 3 bases for J; bases not matched to a gene: 5. CDR3 loop: CASSVDGRAFYEQYF. In DNA form, the CDR3 reads TGTGCCAGCAGCGTAGACGGGAGGGCCTTCTACGAGCAGTACTTC. Full variable domain (rest looked up from reference TRBV9 and TRBJ2-7): DSGVTQTPKHLITATGQRVTLRCSPRSGDLSVYWYQQSLDQGLQFLIQYYNGEERAKGNILERFSAQQFPDLHSELNLSSLELGDSALYFCASSVDGRAFYEQYFGPGTRLTVT.

The genes are TRBV28 and TRBJ2-7, with 8 bases matching TRBD1. V shed 7 bases and J 7 bases; nucleotides not matched to a gene: 6. The CDR3 sequence is 12 residues long. Germline assignment: CDR1 MDHEN and CDR2 SYDVKM. The CDR3 protein is CASTVQGEEQYF. CDR3 bases: TGTGCCAGCACCGTACAGGGGGAAGAGCAGTACTTC.

This clone appeared a few times. The genes are TRBV28 and TRBJ1-2; D is undetermined. The CDR3 is made up of 13 amino acids. Trimming took off 4 bases at V and 4 bases at J, with 10 bases between the two ends. The germline CDR1 and CDR2 sequences are MDHEN and SYDVKM. The CDR3 DNA reads as TGTGCCAGCAGTTCTCCGGGGAGCTATGGCTACACCTTC. It encodes CASSSPGSYGYTF.

This chain joins TRBV6-1 and TRBJ1-2; D is unresolved. With 1 base removed from V and 9 bases from J, the gap between germline ends came to 6 bases. Germline CDR1 MNHNS, CDR2 SASEGT. This CDR3 has 11 amino acids. CDR3 protein: CASSEDQSYTF. In DNA, the CDR3 is TGTGCCAGCAGTGAAGATCAAAGCTACACCTTC.

This clone was counted a single time. The chain links TRBV28 to TRBJ1-5, with D possibly being TRBD1 (6 bases). With 5 bases removed from V and 2 bases from J, the gap between germline ends came to 13 bases. The CDR3 runs 15 residues. CDR1 is MDHEN, CDR2 SYDVKM, per germline. CDR3 nucleotide sequence: TGTGCCAGCAGTCCCATACAGGGAGGCAATCAGCCCCAGCATTTT. Encoded protein: CASSPIQGGNQPQHF.

CDR3 residues: CASSLGTGYTNYGYTF. The CDR3 DNA reads as TGTGCCAGCAGCTTAGGGACAGGGTATACTAACTATGGCTACACCTTC. The rearrangement links TRBV7-9 to TRBJ1-2; 8 positions match TRBD1. The CDR3 extends over 16 amino acids. V shed 1 base and J 0 bases; nucleotides not matched to a gene: 4. Germline CDR1 is SEHNR and CDR2 is FQNEAQ (reference sequence). The entire variable domain, with the rest obtained from reference TRBV7-9 and TRBJ1-2, is as follows: DTGVSQNPRHKITKRGQNVTFRCDPISEHNRLYWYRQTLGQGPEFLTYFQNEAQLEKSRLLSDRFSAERPKGSFSTLEIQRTEQGDSAMYLCASSLGTGYTNYGYTFGSGTRLTVV.

The chain is built from TRBV5-6 and TRBJ2-5, with a possible D match to TRBD1 (6 bases). Germline CDR1 SGHDT, CDR2 YYEEEE. V dropped 6 bases and J dropped 3 bases, with 15 bases sitting between them. The CDR3 consists of 14 residues. Here the CDR3 reads CASNMGTPKETQYF. Here the CDR3 DNA reads TGTGCCAGCAACATGGGGACACCCAAAGAGACCCAGTACTTC.

This clone was seen only a few times. The chain links TRBV6-5 to TRBJ1-1, with D tentatively TRBD1 (6 bases). CDR1 is MNHEY, CDR2 SVGAGI, per germline. The CDR3 extends over 15 amino acids. The ends were cut back, 6 bases at V and 0 bases at J, with 14 bases in the middle. This chain's CDR3 is CASRQKGGVNTEAFF. The CDR3 nucleotides read TGTGCCAGCAGACAAAAAGGGGGGGTGAACACTGAAGCTTTCTTT.

The V call is TRBV11-3, the J call TRBJ2-3; 7 nucleotides agree with TRBD1. Germline CDR1 and CDR2: SGHNT and YENEEA. V was clipped by 4 bases and J by 0 bases; unmatched bases: 7. This CDR3 has 16 amino acids. The CDR3 bases are TGTGCCAGCAGCTCCCGAACAGGGGCGAGCACAGATACGCAGTATTTT. Protein: CASSSRTGASTDTQYF.

This clone appeared once. The V and J genes are TRBV29-1 and TRBJ2-7; D is perhaps TRBD2 (5 bases). The V gene lost 5 bases and the J gene lost 2 bases, with 16 bases spanning the gap. Germline V gives CDR1 SQVTM, CDR2 ANQGSEA. This CDR3 region has 14 residues. DNA for the CDR3: TGCAGCGTTCGACCGGCGAACGGGGCCTACGAGCAGTACTTC. This codes for CSVRPANGAYEQYF.

Turning to this clone: This sample includes further DNA sequences coding for the same CDR3. The rearrangement links TRBV13 to TRBJ2-1; 15 bases line up with TRBD2. This CDR3 region has 16 residues. CDR1 PRHDT and CDR2 FYEKMQ come from the germline V gene (reference sequence). The trim removed 3 bases at V and 7 bases at J, leaving 4 bases unmatched. CDR3 nucleotides: TGTGCCAGCAGCTTGGGACTAGCGGGAGGTGATAATGAGCAGTTCTTC. Amino acids: CASSLGLAGGDNEQFF.

The chain uses TRBV4-1 and TRBJ2-1, with 11 bases matching TRBD2. The V segment lost 4 bases and the J segment 5 bases; nucleotides outside the gene matches: 4. CDR1 and CDR2 from the germline V gene are MGHRA and YSYEKL. The CDR3 has 15 residues. The CDR3 bases are TGCGCCAGCAGCCGGGGACTAGCGGACAACAATGAGCAGTTCTTC. Its translation: CASSRGLADNNEQFF.

The chain combines TRBV4-1 with TRBJ2-7; a possible D gene is TRBD1 (5 bases). Trimming shortened V by 0 bases and J by 4 bases, and 13 bases separated the two germline ends. The germline V gene encodes CDR1 MGHRA and CDR2 YSYEKL. This CDR3 is 15 amino acids long. CDR3 nucleotides: TGCGCCAGCAGCCAAGATCTACGGACACGATACGAGCAGTACTTC. It is translated as CASSQDLRTRYEQYF.

The V and J genes are TRBV5-1 and TRBJ1-4, with D possibly TRBD1 on 6 matching bases. The ends were cut back, 4 bases at V and 7 bases at J, with 17 bases in the middle. The CDR3 contains 15 residues. The germline V gene encodes CDR1 SGHRS and CDR2 YFSETQ. The CDR3 here is CASSPGQPHPEKLFF. The CDR3 nucleotides are TGCGCCAGCAGCCCCGGACAGCCACACCCTGAAAAACTGTTTTTT.

The chain employs TRBV6-1 and TRBJ2-3, with 7 bases lining up with TRBD1. J lost 4 bases, V lost 5 bases, and 6 bases had no gene match. Germline values: CDR1 MNHNS, CDR2 SASEGT. This CDR3 comprises 14 residues. The DNA for the CDR3 is TGTGCCAGCAGTCCAGGGGGTTACGCAGATACGCAGTATTTT. This codes for CASSPGGYADTQYF.

The V call is TRBV19, the J call TRBJ1-5; 7 positions match TRBD1. The CDR3 has 15 residues. CDR1 and CDR2 from the germline V gene are LNHDA and SQIVND (reference sequence). V lost 6 bases to trimming and J lost 7 bases; unmatched junction nucleotides: 12. The CDR3 DNA reads TGTGCCAGTAGCCCTAGGAGGGGGCGTGGACAGCCCCAGCATTTT. This codes for CASSPRRGRGQPQHF.

The rearrangement joins TRBV2 to TRBJ1-5, with 10 bases that match TRBD1. V dropped 6 bases and J dropped 1; count of bases not matched to a gene: 3. The CDR3 has 15 residues. Germline-derived CDR1 and CDR2 are SNHLY and FYNNEI. CDR3 coding DNA: TGTGCCAGCAGCAGGGACAGGGGAAGCAATCAGCCCCAGCATTTT. Translation: CASSRDRGSNQPQHF.

This chain uses TRBV18 with TRBJ1-2, with D maybe TRBD1 (6 bases). The CDR3 sequence is 15 residues long. Trimming cost V 3 bases and J 0 bases, with 11 bases left between them. Germline CDR1 KGHSH, CDR2 LQKENI. DNA of the CDR3: TGTGCCAGCTCACCTAAAGACAGGACTAACTATGGCTACACCTTC. Its translation is CASSPKDRTNYGYTF.

The chain joins TRBV5-4 to TRBJ1-4, with D possibly being TRBD1 (5 bases). Per germline, CDR1 SGHNT and CDR2 YYREEE (reference sequence). V was cut by 3 bases and J by 8 bases, with 23 bases left in between. CDR3 size: 17 residues. CDR3 region: CASSSGTTTAEKEKLFF. Here the CDR3 DNA reads TGTGCCAGCAGCTCCGGGACTACTACCGCGGAAAAAGAAAAACTGTTTTTT.

The chain joins TRBV4-1 to TRBJ1-1, with 7 nucleotides matching TRBD1. Germline-derived CDR1 and CDR2 are MGHRA and YSYEKL. The ends lost 2 bases at V and 3 bases at J; junction bases unmatched: 6. The CDR3 is 15 residues long. This chain's CDR3 is CASSQTGTVYTEAFF. In nucleotides, the CDR3 is TGCGCCAGCAGCCAAACCGGGACAGTGTACACTGAAGCTTTCTTT.

The chain's CDR3 is CASSETGGLSYEQYF. DNA for the CDR3: TGTGCCAGCAGTGAAACAGGGGGTCTCTCCTACGAGCAGTACTTC. V is TRBV2 and J is TRBJ2-7; TRBD1 matches 8 bases. Germline CDR1 and CDR2: SNHLY and FYNNEI. This CDR3 has 15 amino acids. V trimming: 2 bases; J trimming: 0 bases; junction bases outside the gene matches: 3.

The J gene is TRBJ1-1, the V gene TRBV4-1, with D hard to call. This CDR3 has 11 residues. Germline assignment: CDR1 MGHRA and CDR2 YSYEKL. V lost 3 bases and J lost 3, with 2 bases in between. The CDR3 is CASSHYTEAFF. DNA for the CDR3: TGCGCCAGCAGCCACTACACTGAAGCTTTCTTT.

The genes are TRBV19 and TRBJ2-4, with D maybe TRBD2 (6 bases). Germline loops: CDR1 LNHDA, CDR2 SQIVND (reference sequence). V shed 5 bases and J shed 7 bases, with 18 bases lying between them. CDR3 length: 15 residues. CDR3 in DNA: TGTGCCAGTAGTGTAAGACTCCCCGGAGGGAACATTCAGTACTTC. Its translation is CASSVRLPGGNIQYF.